Below are 18 T cell receptor beta chains sequenced from a single sample in a study of technical replicates of blood from a few donors. The assay was immunoSEQ multiplex PCR, and TCRdb's table has in-frame clones only and misses some. This table holds 60,000 to 90,000 clones, nearly 97% found once. The specimen was T cells isolated from PBMCs. The receptors were sampled from a human donor in good health.

The rearrangement joins TRBV7-8 to TRBJ2-7, with TRBD1 matching over 8 bases. The V gene's germline CDR1 is SGHVS and CDR2 FQNEAQ. This CDR3 contains 15 residues. Trimming took 5 bases from V and 0 from J; bases not matched to a gene: 6. The CDR3 region is CASSPGQGGSYEQYF. DNA for the CDR3: TGTGCCAGCAGCCCCGGACAGGGCGGCTCCTACGAGCAGTACTTC.

The chain has TRBV6-5 and TRBJ1-4, with D uncertain. Trimming removed 0 bases from V and 8 bases from J, with 10 bases in between. The CDR3 sequence is 14 residues long. Per germline, CDR1 MNHEY and CDR2 SVGAGI. CDR3 sequence: CASSYSGVGEKLFF. CDR3 DNA sequence: TGTGCCAGCAGTTACTCCGGGGTAGGAGAAAAACTGTTTTTT.

The gene calls are TRBV10-3 and TRBJ1-5; 7 positions match TRBD1. In germline, CDR1 is ENHRY, CDR2 SYGVKD. The J segment lost 3 bases and the V segment lost 8 bases, leaving 4 bases of the junction unmatched. The CDR3 consists of 13 residues. The CDR3 DNA reads TGTGCCATCTCGGACAGGTCCAATCAGCCCCAGCATTTT. The encoded protein is CAISDRSNQPQHF.

The chain combines TRBV4-1 with TRBJ1-1; weak D call: TRBD1 (6 bases). CDR3 length: 15 residues. V lost 1 base and J lost 4, with 13 bases in between. The germline gives CDR1 MGHRA, CDR2 YSYEKL. The CDR3 DNA is TGCGCCAGCAGCCAAGTTTACAGGGTGAGCACTGAAGCTTTCTTT. It encodes CASSQVYRVSTEAFF.

The genes are TRBV1 and TRBJ2-5; the table's D call, TRBD2, was not checked against the DNA. TRBV1 is an annotated pseudogene. The CDR3 is made up of 13 amino acids. The CDR3 nucleotides read TGCACCAGCAGCCACGGTCTGTTCGGGACCCAGTACTTC. Translated: CTSSHGLFGTQYF.

A single count supports this clone. The chain is built from TRBV6-5 and TRBJ2-3, with 10 bases aligning to TRBD2. Germline V lookup: CDR1 MNHEY, CDR2 SVGAGI. The CDR3 is 14 residues long. The V segment lost 8 bases and the J segment 4 bases; nucleotides outside the gene matches: 6. CDR3 DNA sequence: TGTGCCAGCTCGAGCGGGAGGGCCGCAGATACGCAGTATTTT. Its translation: CASSSGRAADTQYF.

The genes are TRBV27 and TRBJ2-7, with 7 bases aligning to TRBD1. CDR1 is MNHEY, CDR2 SMNVEV, per germline (reference sequence). This CDR3 has 13 amino acids. With 5 bases clipped from V and 3 bases from J, the junction kept 4 bases outside the gene matches. The CDR3 DNA is TGTGCCAGCAGTAGACAGGGCTACTACGAGCAGTACTTC. Its translation: CASSRQGYYEQYF.

The genes are TRBV21-1 and TRBJ2-7; the D segment call TRBD1 is taken from the table without a DNA check. TRBV21-1 is described as a pseudogene. This CDR3 contains 13 residues. The CDR3 nucleotides are TGTGCCACCCCGGGACAGCTCTCCTACGAGCAGTACTTC. It codes for CATPGQLSYEQYF.

This chain links TRBV5-1 with TRBJ2-7; no clear D. V lost 0 bases, J lost 4 bases, and 8 bases lay in between. CDR3 length: 13 residues. Germline CDR1 reads SGHRS; CDR2 reads YFSETQ. The CDR3 reads CASSLVADYEQYF. In DNA form, the CDR3 reads TGCGCCAGCAGCTTGGTGGCGGATTACGAGCAGTACTTC.

V and J are TRBV4-1 and TRBJ2-7; 7 nucleotides align to TRBD2. Trimming at V came to 4 bases and at J to 2 bases, leaving 11 bases not matched to a gene. This CDR3 has 16 residues. The germline V gene encodes CDR1 MGHRA and CDR2 YSYEKL. Written as DNA, the CDR3 is TGCGCCAGCAGCCTCCAGAAGAGCGGGAACCCCTACGAGCAGTACTTC. This translates into CASSLQKSGNPYEQYF.

J is TRBJ1-2 and V is TRBV30; 8 bases are a match to TRBD1. The CDR3 covers 13 residues. The V and J ends lost 3 bases and 11 bases, in that order; junction bases with no gene match: 11. Per the germline V gene, CDR1 is GTSNPN and CDR2 is SVGIG (reference sequence). CDR3 sequence reads: CAWRGGQGGGYTF. Written as DNA, the CDR3 is TGTGCCTGGAGAGGAGGACAGGGAGGTGGGTACACCTTC.

This chain connects TRBV10-2 to TRBJ2-1, with 9 bases lining up with TRBD2. This CDR3 region has 14 residues. With 7 bases clipped from V and 5 bases from J, the junction kept 6 bases outside the gene matches. From germline, CDR1 is WSHSY and CDR2 SAAADI. The CDR3 spells CASTGSGRNNEQFF. CDR3 coding DNA: TGCGCCAGCACTGGTAGCGGGAGAAACAATGAGCAGTTCTTC.

CDR3 nucleotides: TGCGCCAGCAGCTTGGGGTCGGGCACCGGGGAGCTGTTTTTT. This codes for CASSLGSGTGELFF. The chain links TRBV5-1 to TRBJ2-2; unclear D gene. The V and J ends lost 0 bases and 4 bases respectively, with 7 bases between them. CDR1 is SGHRS, CDR2 YFSETQ, per germline. The CDR3 is 14 residues long.

This chain joins TRBV2 and TRBJ1-3; tentatively, D is TRBD1 (5 bases). CDR1 is SNHLY and CDR2 is FYNNEI in the germline V gene. Trimming left V 3 bases short and J 4 bases short, with 16 bases between. This CDR3 has 16 amino acids. This CDR3 is CASSELGIQDGNTIYF. CDR3 in DNA: TGTGCCAGCAGTGAGTTGGGCATACAGGACGGAAACACCATATATTTT.

In DNA, the CDR3 is TGTGCCAGCAGCGCGTACAGGGGGGGTGATGAGACCCAGTACTTC. Translated, it gives CASSAYRGGDETQYF. This chain joins TRBV11-2 and TRBJ2-5; TRBD1 might be the D (8 bases). The CDR3 is 15 amino acids. Trimming shortened V by 5 bases and J by 5 bases, and 18 bases separated the two germline ends. Per the germline V gene, CDR1 is SGHAT and CDR2 is FQNNGV.

The V gene is TRBV9, the J gene TRBJ2-7, with a tentative D call TRBD1 (6 bases). CDR3 length equals 15 residues. Trimming cost V 0 bases and J 5 bases, with 15 bases left between them. The germline gives CDR1 SGDLS, CDR2 YYNGEE. CDR3 loop: CASSVGAGDKNEQYF. The CDR3 DNA is TGTGCCAGCAGCGTAGGGGCAGGGGATAAGAACGAGCAGTACTTC.

This chain connects TRBV6-5 to TRBJ2-5; no firm D call. From germline, CDR1 is MNHEY and CDR2 SVGAGI. The CDR3 contains 11 residues. V was shortened by 5 bases and J by 5 bases, with 6 bases between the two germline ends. CDR3 protein: CASSQFETQYF. CDR3 DNA sequence: TGTGCCAGCAGTCAATTTGAGACCCAGTACTTC.

V and J are TRBV5-3 and TRBJ1-2, with 8 bases matching TRBD1. TRBV5-3 has ORF status, its function being uncertain. The CDR3 is 18 amino acids. V trimming: 3 bases; J trimming: 4 bases; junction bases outside the gene matches: 17. CDR3 region: CARSWVQGVFGGGYGYTF. The CDR3 DNA reads TGTGCCAGAAGCTGGGTACAGGGGGTCTTTGGTGGAGGCTATGGCTACACCTTC.